This T cell receptor beta chain was captured by sequencing in a study of cytomegalovirus exposure and HLA in healthy donors. The PCR employed 60 Vbeta primers together with 13 Jbeta primers. This table comes from immunoSEQ multiplex PCR, and its TCRdb copy is limited to in-frame clones, with some not included. The table includes around 150,000 clones, around 81% detected once. Study-wide points: According to an earlier analysis, most TCR beta V segments yielded productive rearrangements about 90% or about 30% of the time. CMV serostatus was the sole immune exposure data available. A later analysis appeared to link common viral pathogens to several of the most significant clusters.

This clone appeared a few times. Its target is not known. Source material: PBMCs. This clonotype was sampled from a woman aged 35 to 49 in good health and CMV-seronegative.

CDR3 coding DNA: TGTGCCACCACGGGAGGGACTGAAGCTTTCTTT. Translating gives CATTGGTEAFF. The chain employs TRBV6-5 and TRBJ1-1, with no clear D. Germline V gene lookup returns CDR1 MNHEY and CDR2 SVGAGI. CDR3 length: 11 amino acids. V dropped 10 bases and J dropped 5 bases, with 11 bases sitting between them.